This T cell receptor beta chain is from a study of CD8 T cells in ankylosing spondylitis. General study findings and limits: A TCR beta motif made of about 8 highly homologous variants seemed typical of ankylosing spondylitis blood. Past studies reported some motif variants in reactive arthritis synovial fluid and blood. As reported, disease-linked clones showed significant enrichment in matched ankylosing spondylitis synovial fluid.

A quantitative 5'-RACE method, one with molecular barcodes, was used to make TCR beta libraries. TCRdb passed the 5' RACE reads through MiXCR, listing each CDR3 protein once. The table includes tens of thousands of distinct CDR3 sequences, 6% detected once. This CDR3 is built from 14 residues. Germline V gene lookup returns CDR1 SGHAT and CDR2 FQNNGV. This clonotype appeared a few times. Its antigen is as yet unknown. A read error may produce the germline difference seen at one junction end. Sequences were obtained from blood, either unsorted or a sorted T cell fraction (not recorded which). The source of this sequence is a male donor with ankylosing spondylitis or in good health (not recorded which). V is TRBV11-2 and J is TRBJ2-1; D call uncertain. CDR3 nucleotide sequence: TGTGTCAGCAGCTCTCCTCGTTTTGGCTTCGAGCAGTTCTTC. Amino acid sequence: CVSSSPRFGFEQFF.